The 21 T cell receptor beta chains listed next were all sequenced from one sample in a study of CD8+ T cells in alopecia areata. Reverse transcription of extracted RNA yielded cDNA, which provided the sequencing template. This table comes from immunoSEQ multiplex PCR, and its TCRdb copy is limited to in-frame clones, with some not included. The sample has some 130,000 clones, about 47% seen once. This sample comprised CD8+ T cells sorted from blood, obtained at week 0. The receptor source for this set is a human donor with alopecia areata.

The V call is TRBV30, the J call TRBJ1-2; D gene unclear. Germline V CDR1 and CDR2: GTSNPN, SVGIG (reference sequence). The CDR3 spans 10 residues. The V end was cut by 3 bases, the J end by 8 bases, with 7 bases between. DNA of the CDR3: TGTGCCTGGAGGGGAGGAGGCTACACCTTC. Protein product: CAWRGGGYTF.

The CDR3 nucleotides are TGTGCCGACCAAGGCGGTAGTACTGAAGCTTTCTTT. Amino acid sequence: CADQGGSTEAFF. The rearrangement joins TRBV2 to TRBJ1-1; unclear D gene. There are 12 residues in the CDR3. V was clipped by 11 bases and J by 5 bases, with 15 bases between them. Per germline, CDR1 SNHLY and CDR2 FYNNEI.

The V and J genes are TRBV7-8 and TRBJ2-1; no clear D. V lost 0 bases, J lost 6 bases, and 6 bases lay in between. The CDR3 runs 13 residues. Per the germline V gene, CDR1 is SGHVS and CDR2 is FQNEAQ. CDR3 amino acids: CASSLARVNEQFF. As DNA, the CDR3 is TGTGCCAGCAGCTTAGCTAGGGTCAATGAGCAGTTCTTC.

The chain has TRBV7-9 and TRBJ2-3; D gene uncertain. There are 9 residues in the CDR3. V was pared by 7 bases and J by 11 bases, with 7 bases between. CDR1 is SEHNR and CDR2 is FQNEAQ in the germline V gene (reference sequence). CDR3 DNA: TGTGCCAGCAAGGAAGGGCAGTATTTT. This gives the protein CASKEGQYF.

This clone was seen only a few times. V gene TRBV6-5 combines with J gene TRBJ2-1; D unresolved. The V and J ends lost 7 bases and 8 bases respectively, with 9 bases between them. The CDR3 length is 11 residues. Germline V CDR1 and CDR2: MNHEY, SVGAGI. CDR3: CASTHADEQFF. The CDR3 nucleotides are TGTGCCAGCACCCACGCAGATGAGCAGTTCTTC.

The genes are TRBV27 and TRBJ1-2, with a weak D call TRBD1 (5 bases). This CDR3 spans 14 amino acids. V dropped 3 bases and J dropped 7 bases, with 15 bases sitting between them. Germline V gene data show CDR1 as MNHEY and CDR2 as SMNVEV (reference sequence). CDR3 in amino acids: CASSLAGKRGGYTF. DNA for the CDR3: TGTGCCAGCAGTTTGGCAGGGAAGAGAGGTGGCTACACCTTC.

The chain combines TRBV29-1 with TRBJ2-2, with 8 bases matching TRBD2. The germline V gene has CDR1 SQVTM and CDR2 ANQGSEA. J gave up 4 bases and V 3 bases, and 1 base lay outside the gene matches. The CDR3 covers 13 residues. The CDR3 DNA reads as TGCAGCGTTGACGGGGGGGCCACCGGGGAGCTGTTTTTT. It is translated as CSVDGGATGELFF.

This chain uses TRBV13 with TRBJ1-1; tentative D call: TRBD1 (5 bases). The CDR3 has 13 residues. Germline CDR1 and CDR2: PRHDT and FYEKMQ (reference sequence). V was shortened by 5 bases and J by 3 bases, with 10 bases between the two germline ends. The CDR3 reads CASSPQGHTEAFF. In nucleotides, the CDR3 is TGTGCCAGCAGCCCTCAGGGTCACACTGAAGCTTTCTTT.

This clone was recorded once. The gene calls are TRBV5-4 and TRBJ1-1, with unresolved D. V shed 0 bases and J shed 0 bases, with 12 bases lying between them. CDR1 SGHNT and CDR2 YYREEE come from the germline V gene (reference sequence). The CDR3 has 16 residues. CDR3 in amino acids: CASSLEGPTLNTEAFF. In DNA, the CDR3 is TGTGCCAGCAGCTTGGAGGGTCCGACGTTGAACACTGAAGCTTTCTTT.

This clone was counted only a few times. V usage is TRBV30 and J usage is TRBJ1-4, with TRBD1 matching 9 bases. The CDR3 has 16 amino acids. Germline CDR1 reads GTSNPN; CDR2 reads SVGIG (reference sequence). The ends lost 1 base at V and 8 bases at J; junction bases unmatched: 11. Here the CDR3 reads CAWSGDRADLGEKLFF. For the CDR3, the DNA is TGTGCCTGGAGTGGGGACAGGGCCGACTTGGGGGAAAAACTGTTTTTT. The full variable domain, rest sourced from reference TRBV30 and TRBJ1-4, is SQTIHQWPATLVQPVGSPLSLECTVEGTSNPNLYWYRQAAGRGLQLLFYSVGIGQISSEVPQNLSASRPQDRQFILSSKKLLLSDSGFYLCAWSGDRADLGEKLFFGSGTQLSVL.

Only a few counts were recorded for this clone. V is TRBV7-9 and J is TRBJ2-7; possibly TRBD2 for D (5 bases). The CDR3 contains 12 residues. Trimming left V 11 bases short and J 3 bases short, with 14 bases between. Germline values: CDR1 SEHNR, CDR2 FQNEAQ (reference sequence). In DNA, the CDR3 is TGTGCCCTGGGCCGGGGAGACTACGAGCAGTACTTC. Translation: CALGRGDYEQYF.

The chain recombines TRBV6-5 with TRBJ1-1; D gene uncertain. The CDR3 sequence is 13 residues long. V was trimmed by 0 bases and J by 5 bases, leaving 7 bases between them. In germline, CDR1 is MNHEY, CDR2 SVGAGI. The CDR3 region is CASSYSYGTEAFF. For the CDR3, the DNA is TGTGCCAGCAGTTACTCATACGGGACTGAAGCTTTCTTT.

This clone appeared a few times. Written as DNA, the CDR3 is TGTGCCAGCAGCTTAGGGGGAGAGGGGCCCTCGAGGGTCGATGAGCAGTTCTTC. It is translated as CASSLGGEGPSRVDEQFF. The chain combines TRBV7-9 with TRBJ2-1, with D perhaps matching TRBD1 or TRBD2 (5 bases each). This CDR3 has 18 residues. Trimming removed 1 base from V and 8 bases from J, with 24 bases in between. In germline, CDR1 is SEHNR, CDR2 FQNEAQ (reference sequence).

This clone was detected once. The CDR3 DNA follows: TGTGCCTGGAGTCCACGACCCCCCCTAGAAAGGTTCTCACCCCTCCACTTT. As protein: CAWSPRPPLERFSPLHF. This sequence joins TRBV30 and TRBJ1-6; no definite D call. Germline assignment: CDR1 GTSNPN and CDR2 SVGIG (reference sequence). The length of the CDR3 is 17 residues. V was cut by 2 bases and J by 10 bases, with 24 bases left in between.

This chain uses TRBV9 with TRBJ1-6; D is perhaps TRBD1 (6 bases). Germline CDR1 reads SGDLS; CDR2 reads YYNGEE. The CDR3 covers 14 residues. V dropped 1 base and J dropped 10 bases, with 12 bases sitting between them. CDR3 coding DNA: TGTGCCAGCAGCGTAAAGGGGGAAAGATCACCCCTCCACTTT. Protein: CASSVKGERSPLHF.

The rearrangement joins TRBV27 to TRBJ2-7; possibly TRBD2 for D (5 bases). CDR1 and CDR2 from the germline V gene are MNHEY and SMNVEV (reference sequence). V was clipped by 1 base and J by 0 bases, with 7 bases between them. CDR3 size: 14 residues. CDR3 loop: CASSLFGVSYEQYF. The CDR3 DNA reads TGTGCCAGCAGTTTATTCGGGGTCTCCTACGAGCAGTACTTC.

The rearrangement uses TRBV5-1 and TRBJ2-7; D perhaps matches TRBD1 (5 bases). Germline V gene lookup returns CDR1 SGHRS and CDR2 YFSETQ. This CDR3 has 16 amino acids. Deletions cut 7 bases from V and 1 base from J, with 21 bases between. The chain's CDR3 is CASSTGTNPLSYEQYF. The CDR3 nucleotides are TGCGCCAGCTCTACAGGTACAAATCCCCTTTCCTACGAGCAGTACTTC. Supplemented by reference TRBV5-1 and TRBJ2-7, the full variable domain reads KAGVTQTPRYLIKTRGQQVTLSCSPISGHRSVSWYQQTPGQGLQFLFEYFSETQRNKGNFPGRFSGRQFSNSRSEMNVSTLELGDSALYLCASSTGTNPLSYEQYFGPGTRLTVT.

The chain is built from TRBV5-6 and TRBJ2-2, with D unclear. The V end was cut by 3 bases, the J end by 4 bases, with 16 bases between. Looked up from germline, CDR1 is SGHDT and CDR2 is YYEEEE. This CDR3 has 16 residues. CDR3 nucleotide sequence: TGTGCCAGCAGCTACCTATCCGCGGTGATCACCGGGGAGCTGTTTTTT. This gives the protein CASSYLSAVITGELFF.

This clone was detected only a few times. The V gene is TRBV13, the J gene TRBJ2-7; the D gene is possibly TRBD2 (6 bases). Germline lookup yields CDR1 PRHDT and CDR2 FYEKMQ (reference sequence). Between the trimmed V and J ends, which lost 2 bases and 2 bases, there was a span of 13 bases. The CDR3 runs 15 residues. CDR3 in amino acids: CASSLWEAGAYEQYF. The DNA of the CDR3 is TGTGCCAGCAGCTTATGGGAGGCAGGTGCCTACGAGCAGTACTTC.

V gene TRBV29-1 combines with J gene TRBJ2-5, with D perhaps given as TRBD1 or TRBD2 (6 bases each). Per germline, CDR1 SQVTM and CDR2 ANQGSEA. This CDR3 spans 14 amino acids. V shed 6 bases and J shed 2 bases, with 16 bases lying between them. DNA of the CDR3: TGCAGCGTCGCTGGGGGGCGGACGCAAGAGACCCAGTACTTC. This encodes CSVAGGRTQETQYF.

V usage is TRBV14 and J usage is TRBJ1-1; 7 bases map to TRBD1. J lost 4 bases, V lost 0 bases, and 5 bases had no gene match. The CDR3 extends over 15 amino acids. Germline V gene lookup returns CDR1 SGHDN and CDR2 FVKESK. The CDR3, as DNA: TGTGCCAGCAGCCAAGACCAGACAGGGAGCACTGAAGCTTTCTTT. It codes for CASSQDQTGSTEAFF.